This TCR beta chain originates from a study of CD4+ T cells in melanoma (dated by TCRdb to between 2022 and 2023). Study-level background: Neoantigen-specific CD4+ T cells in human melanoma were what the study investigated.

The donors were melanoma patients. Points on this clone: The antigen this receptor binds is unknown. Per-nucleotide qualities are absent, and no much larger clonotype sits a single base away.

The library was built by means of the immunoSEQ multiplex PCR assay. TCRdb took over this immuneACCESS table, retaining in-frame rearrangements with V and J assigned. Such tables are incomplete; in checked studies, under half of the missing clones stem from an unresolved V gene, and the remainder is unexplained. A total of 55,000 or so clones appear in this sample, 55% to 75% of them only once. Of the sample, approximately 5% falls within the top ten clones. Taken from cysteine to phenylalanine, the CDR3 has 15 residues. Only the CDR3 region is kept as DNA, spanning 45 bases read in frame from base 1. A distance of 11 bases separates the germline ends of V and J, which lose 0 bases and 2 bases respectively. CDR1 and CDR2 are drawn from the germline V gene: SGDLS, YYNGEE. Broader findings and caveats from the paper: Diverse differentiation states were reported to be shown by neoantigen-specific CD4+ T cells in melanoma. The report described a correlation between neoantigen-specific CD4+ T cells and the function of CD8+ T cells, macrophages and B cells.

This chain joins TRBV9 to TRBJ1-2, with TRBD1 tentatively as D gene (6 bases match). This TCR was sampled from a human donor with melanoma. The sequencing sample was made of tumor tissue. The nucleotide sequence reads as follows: TGTGCCAGCAGCGTAGAACAGGGATGGAACTATGGCTACACCTTC. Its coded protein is CASSVEQGWNYGYTF.